The rows below give T cell receptor beta chains drawn from one sample of a study of shared clonotypes between healthy human individuals. TCRdb's table, derived via immunoSEQ multiplex PCR, lists solely in-frame clones and lacks some. This sample carries some 240,000 clones, 50% to 80% of them seen once, and the ten largest clones take more than 9.5%. The sample comprised memory CD4+ T cells sorted from blood. The source of these receptors is a man between 25 and 39 years old in good health. The CDR3 runs from the conserved cysteine through the conserved F or W. The order of the fields is V gene, clone size, D gene, J gene, CDR3 protein, CDR3 DNA. A D gene is named only where the DNA matches it firmly. For some rows the clone size is stated as once, few or many, or as a class when expanded; others skip it.

TRBV27	few	TRBD2	TRBJ2-3	CASSSGLAGNTQYF	TGTGCCAGCAGTTCCGGACTAGCGGGAAATACGCAGTATTTT
TRBV29-1	NA	NA	TRBJ2-7	CSGGAGFYEQYF	TGCAGCGGGGGGGCGGGCTTCTACGAGCAGTACTTC
TRBV5-4	NA	NA	TRBJ2-5	CASTSGGRGLLETQYF	TGTGCCAGCACCTCAGGGGGACGGGGGCTATTGGAGACCCAGTACTTC
TRBV11-2	NA	NA	TRBJ2-7	CASSLSLGTPYEQYF	TGTGCCAGCAGCTTATCATTGGGTACCCCCTACGAGCAGTACTTC
TRBV14	few	NA	TRBJ2-1	CASSQASATKQLKSSYNEQFF	TGTGCCAGCAGCCAGGCTTCTGCGACTAAACAGTTGAAGAGCTCCTACAATGAGCAGTTCTTC
TRBV2	NA	NA	TRBJ1-5	CASSEKGVDNQPQHF	TGTGCCAGCAGTGAAAAAGGGGTCGACAATCAGCCCCAGCATTTT
TRBV21-1	once	NA	TRBJ1-2	CASSKAVGAGGYTF	TGTGCCAGCAGCAAAGCGGTAGGGGCGGGCGGCTACACCTTC
TRBV5-1	NA	NA	TRBJ1-1	CASSPVNSDTEAFF	TGCGCCAGCAGCCCTGTAAACAGTGACACTGAAGCTTTCTTT
TRBV5-1	NA	TRBD1	TRBJ1-2	CASRRGTGTLEWGGYTF	TGCGCCAGCAGACGGGGGACAGGGACTTTGGAATGGGGTGGCTACACCTTC
TRBV6-1	few	NA	TRBJ2-2	CASKTDGNTGELFF	TGTGCCAGCAAAACGGACGGGAACACCGGGGAGCTGTTTTTT
TRBV28	few	NA	TRBJ2-5	CASSFSPHRDFQETQYF	TGTGCCAGCAGTTTCTCACCCCACCGGGACTTCCAAGAGACCCAGTACTTC
TRBV11-2	once	TRBD1	TRBJ1-2	CASSDWDRPNYGYTF	TGTGCCAGCAGCGACTGGGACAGGCCTAACTATGGCTACACCTTC
TRBV5-6	NA	TRBD1	TRBJ2-2	CASSQGTGGNTGELFF	TGTGCCAGCAGCCAAGGGACAGGGGGTAACACCGGGGAGCTGTTTTTT
TRBV5-6	few	NA	TRBJ2-3	CASSLDGRLPSTDTQYF	TGTGCCAGCAGCTTGGATGGTCGACTACCTAGCACAGATACGCAGTATTTT